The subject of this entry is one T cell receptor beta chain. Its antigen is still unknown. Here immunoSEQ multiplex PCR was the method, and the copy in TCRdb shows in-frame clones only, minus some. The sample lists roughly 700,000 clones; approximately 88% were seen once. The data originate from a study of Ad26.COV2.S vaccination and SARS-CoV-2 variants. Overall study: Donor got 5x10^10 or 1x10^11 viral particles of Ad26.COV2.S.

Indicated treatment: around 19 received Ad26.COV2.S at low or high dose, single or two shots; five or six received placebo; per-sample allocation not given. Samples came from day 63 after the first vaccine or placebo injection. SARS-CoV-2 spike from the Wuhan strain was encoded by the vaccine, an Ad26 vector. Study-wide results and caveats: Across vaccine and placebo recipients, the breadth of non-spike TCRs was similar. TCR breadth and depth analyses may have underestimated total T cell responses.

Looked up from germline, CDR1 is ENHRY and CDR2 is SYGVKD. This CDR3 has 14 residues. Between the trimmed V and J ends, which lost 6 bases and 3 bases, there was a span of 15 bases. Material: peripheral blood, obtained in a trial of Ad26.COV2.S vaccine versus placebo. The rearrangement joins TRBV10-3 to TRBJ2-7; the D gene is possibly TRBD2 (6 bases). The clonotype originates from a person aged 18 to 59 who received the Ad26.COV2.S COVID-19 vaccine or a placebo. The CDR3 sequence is CAIRGGTEIYEQYF. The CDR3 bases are TGTGCCATCAGAGGAGGGACCGAAATCTACGAGCAGTACTTC.